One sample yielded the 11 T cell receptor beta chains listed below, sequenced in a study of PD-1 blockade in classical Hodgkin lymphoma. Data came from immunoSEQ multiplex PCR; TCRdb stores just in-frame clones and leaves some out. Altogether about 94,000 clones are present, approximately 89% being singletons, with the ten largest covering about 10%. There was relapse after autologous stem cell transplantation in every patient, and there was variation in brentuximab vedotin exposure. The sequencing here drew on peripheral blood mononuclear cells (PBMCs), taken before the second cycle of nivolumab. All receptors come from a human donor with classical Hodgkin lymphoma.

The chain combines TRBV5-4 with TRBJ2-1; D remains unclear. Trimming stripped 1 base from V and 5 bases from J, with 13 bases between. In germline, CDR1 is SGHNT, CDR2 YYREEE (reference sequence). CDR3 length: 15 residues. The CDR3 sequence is CASSLTSRPDNEQFF. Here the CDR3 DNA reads TGTGCCAGCAGCTTGACCTCACGCCCTGACAATGAGCAGTTCTTC.

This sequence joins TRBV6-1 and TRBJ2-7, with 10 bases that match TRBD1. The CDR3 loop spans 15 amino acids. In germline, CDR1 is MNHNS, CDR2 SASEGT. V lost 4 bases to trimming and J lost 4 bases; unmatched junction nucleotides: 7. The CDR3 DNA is TGTGCCAGCAGTGTGATCCCGGGACAGGGGTACGAGCAGTACTTC. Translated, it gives CASSVIPGQGYEQYF.

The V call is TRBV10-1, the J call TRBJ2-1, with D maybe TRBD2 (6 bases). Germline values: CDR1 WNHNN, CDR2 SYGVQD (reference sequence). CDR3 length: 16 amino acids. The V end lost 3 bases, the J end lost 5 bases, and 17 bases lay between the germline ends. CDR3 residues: CASSDHRLVLNNEQFF. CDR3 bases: TGCGCCAGCAGTGATCACCGACTAGTTCTGAACAATGAGCAGTTCTTC.

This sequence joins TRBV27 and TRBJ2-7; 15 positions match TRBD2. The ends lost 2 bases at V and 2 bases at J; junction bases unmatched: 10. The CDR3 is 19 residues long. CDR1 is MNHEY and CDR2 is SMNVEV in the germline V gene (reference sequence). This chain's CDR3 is CASSLIGLAGGSGPYEQYF. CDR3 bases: TGTGCCAGCAGTTTAATCGGACTAGCGGGAGGGTCAGGCCCCTACGAGCAGTACTTC.

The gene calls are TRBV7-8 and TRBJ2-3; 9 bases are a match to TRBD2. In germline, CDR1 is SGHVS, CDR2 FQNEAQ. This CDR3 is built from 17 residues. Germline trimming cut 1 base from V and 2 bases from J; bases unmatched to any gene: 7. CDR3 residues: CASSLGATSGPTDTQYF. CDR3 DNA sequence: TGTGCCAGCAGCTTAGGCGCGACTAGCGGCCCCACAGATACGCAGTATTTT.

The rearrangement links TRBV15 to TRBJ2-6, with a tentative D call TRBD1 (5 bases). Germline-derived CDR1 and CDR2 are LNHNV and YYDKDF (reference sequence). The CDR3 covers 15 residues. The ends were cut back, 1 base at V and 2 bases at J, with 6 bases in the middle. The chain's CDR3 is CATSRGRAGANVLTF. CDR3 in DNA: TGTGCCACCAGCAGAGGCAGGGCTGGGGCCAACGTCCTGACTTTC.

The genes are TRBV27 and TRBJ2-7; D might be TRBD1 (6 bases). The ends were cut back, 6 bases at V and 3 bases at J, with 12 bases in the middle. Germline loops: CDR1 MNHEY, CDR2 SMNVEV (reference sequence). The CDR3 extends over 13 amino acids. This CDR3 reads CASRQGVFYEQYF. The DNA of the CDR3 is TGTGCCAGCAGACAGGGTGTTTTCTACGAGCAGTACTTC.

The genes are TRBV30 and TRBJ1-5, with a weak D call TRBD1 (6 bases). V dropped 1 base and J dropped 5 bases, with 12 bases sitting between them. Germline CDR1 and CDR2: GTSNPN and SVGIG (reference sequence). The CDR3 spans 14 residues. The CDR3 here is CAWSGGQLDQPQHF. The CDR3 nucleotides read TGTGCCTGGAGTGGCGGACAGTTAGATCAGCCCCAGCATTTT.

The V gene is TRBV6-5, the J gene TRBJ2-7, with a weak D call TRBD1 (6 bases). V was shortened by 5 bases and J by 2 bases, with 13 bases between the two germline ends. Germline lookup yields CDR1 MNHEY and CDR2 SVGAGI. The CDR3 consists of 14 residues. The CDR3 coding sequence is TGTGCCAGCAGTAGGGACACGGAGACCTACGAGCAGTACTTC. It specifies CASSRDTETYEQYF.

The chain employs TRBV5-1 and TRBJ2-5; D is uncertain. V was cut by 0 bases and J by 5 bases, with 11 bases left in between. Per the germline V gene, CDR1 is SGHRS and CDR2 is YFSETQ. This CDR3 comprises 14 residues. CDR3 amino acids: CASSLAAGDETQYF. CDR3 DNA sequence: TGCGCCAGCAGCTTGGCTGCAGGCGACGAGACCCAGTACTTC. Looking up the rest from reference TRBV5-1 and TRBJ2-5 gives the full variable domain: KAGVTQTPRYLIKTRGQQVTLSCSPISGHRSVSWYQQTPGQGLQFLFEYFSETQRNKGNFPGRFSGRQFSNSRSEMNVSTLELGDSALYLCASSLAAGDETQYFGPGTRLLVL.

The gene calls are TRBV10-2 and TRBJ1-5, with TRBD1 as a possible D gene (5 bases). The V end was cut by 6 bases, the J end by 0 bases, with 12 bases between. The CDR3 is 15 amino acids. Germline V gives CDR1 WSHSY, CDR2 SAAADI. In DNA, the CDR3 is TGCGCCAGCAGCTCGGGACGCCTTAGCAATCAGCCCCAGCATTTT. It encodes CASSSGRLSNQPQHF.